This TCR beta chain was found in a study of CD8 T cells in ankylosing spondylitis. Study conclusions and caveats: In peripheral blood, disease-linked CD8+ clones occurred at relatively low frequencies. Made up of about eight highly homologous variants, a TCR beta motif appeared characteristic of ankylosing spondylitis blood. Both synovial fluid and blood in reactive arthritis had previously been reported to carry some motif variants. According to the report, clones linked to the disease were significantly enriched in matched synovial fluid samples taken from ankylosing spondylitis patients.

Molecular-barcoded quantitative 5'-RACE produced these TCR beta libraries. In TCRdb, the 5' RACE reads were re-called with MiXCR into one record per CDR3 protein. The sample has 700,000 to 1,000,000 distinct CDR3 sequences, approximately 12% seen once. In regard to this clonotype: Its specificity is unknown.

The germline CDR1 and CDR2 sequences are SGHTA and FQGNSA. Trimming pared 6 bases from V and 3 bases from J, leaving 12 bases between. The CDR3 spans 14 residues. The chain links TRBV7-2 to TRBJ1-5, with D possibly being TRBD1 (5 bases). Input material: blood, either unsorted or a sorted T cell fraction (not recorded which). The origin of this receptor is a male donor with ankylosing spondylitis. CDR3 in amino acids: CASSFTGTNQPQHF. Here the CDR3 DNA reads TGTGCCAGCAGTTTTACCGGGACCAATCAGCCCCAGCATTTT.